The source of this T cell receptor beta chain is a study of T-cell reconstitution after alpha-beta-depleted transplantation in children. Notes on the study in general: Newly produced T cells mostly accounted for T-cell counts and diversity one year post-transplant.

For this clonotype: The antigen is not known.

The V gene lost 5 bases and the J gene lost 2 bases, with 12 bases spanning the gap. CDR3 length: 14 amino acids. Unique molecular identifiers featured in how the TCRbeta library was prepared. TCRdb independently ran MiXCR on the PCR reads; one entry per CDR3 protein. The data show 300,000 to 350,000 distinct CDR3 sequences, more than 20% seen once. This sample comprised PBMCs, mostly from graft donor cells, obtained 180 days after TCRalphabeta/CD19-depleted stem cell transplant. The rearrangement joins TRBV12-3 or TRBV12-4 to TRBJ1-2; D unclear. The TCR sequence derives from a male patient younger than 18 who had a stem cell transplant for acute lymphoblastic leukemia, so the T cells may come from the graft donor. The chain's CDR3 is CASSHTLSNYGYTF. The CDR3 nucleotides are TGTGCCAGCAGTCACACCTTAAGCAACTATGGCTACACCTTC.